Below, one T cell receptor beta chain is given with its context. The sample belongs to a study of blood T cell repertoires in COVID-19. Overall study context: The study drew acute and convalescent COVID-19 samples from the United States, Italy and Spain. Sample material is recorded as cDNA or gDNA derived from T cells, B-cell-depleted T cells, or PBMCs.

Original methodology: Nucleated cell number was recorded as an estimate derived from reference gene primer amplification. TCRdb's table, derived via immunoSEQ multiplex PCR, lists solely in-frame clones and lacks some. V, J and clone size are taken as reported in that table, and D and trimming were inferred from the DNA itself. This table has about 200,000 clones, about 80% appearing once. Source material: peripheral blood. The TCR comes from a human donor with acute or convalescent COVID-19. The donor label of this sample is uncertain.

As DNA, the CDR3 is TGTGCCAGCAGCCCAGGGGCGGGAGGGCCTTGGAATGAGCAGTTCTTC. It codes for CASSPGAGGPWNEQFF. This rearrangement joins TRBV7-3 to TRBJ2-1; 9 nucleotides match TRBD2. The CDR3 loop spans 16 amino acids. Germline lookup yields CDR1 SGHTA and CDR2 FQGTGA. V lost 5 bases, J lost 7 bases, and 12 bases stayed unmatched.